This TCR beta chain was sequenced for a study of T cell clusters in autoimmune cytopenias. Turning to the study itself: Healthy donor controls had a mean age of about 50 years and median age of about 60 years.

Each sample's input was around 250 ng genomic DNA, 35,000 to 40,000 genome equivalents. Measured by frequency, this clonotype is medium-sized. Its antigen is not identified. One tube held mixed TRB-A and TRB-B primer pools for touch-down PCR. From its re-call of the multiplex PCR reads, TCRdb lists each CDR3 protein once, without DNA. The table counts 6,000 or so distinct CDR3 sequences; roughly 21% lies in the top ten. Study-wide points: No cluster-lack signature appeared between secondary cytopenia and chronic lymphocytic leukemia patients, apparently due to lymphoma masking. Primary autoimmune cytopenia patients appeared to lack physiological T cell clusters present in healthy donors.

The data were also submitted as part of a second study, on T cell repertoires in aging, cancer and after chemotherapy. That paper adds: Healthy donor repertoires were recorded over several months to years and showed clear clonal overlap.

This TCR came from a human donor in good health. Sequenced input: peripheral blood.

The CDR3 loop is CAIRRTEASTDTQYF. The genes are TRBV10-3 and TRBJ2-3. This CDR3 is built from 15 residues. Germline values: CDR1 ENHRY, CDR2 SYGVKD.